This T cell receptor beta chain was identified in a study of T cells in Graves' hyperthyroidism and ophthalmopathy. Overall study results and limits: With a median lead of around 6.7 months before onset, the model predicted ophthalmopathy. Within blood appeared most thyroid clonotypes that had expanded above 0.001.

Germline CDR1 GTSNPN, CDR2 SVGIG (reference sequence). The CDR3 consists of 15 residues. V was cut by 0 bases and J by 2 bases, with 12 bases left in between. On this clonotype itself: Its target is not known.

The CDR3 regions of TCR beta were amplified from RNA transcripts. HTBI primers were employed in a first-round RT-PCR of the TCR CDR3. A single record per CDR3 protein comes from TCRdb applying MiXCR to the multiplex PCR reads. The table lists approximately 360,000 distinct CDR3 sequences, roughly 25% of them singletons. V and J are TRBV30 and TRBJ2-3, with D possibly matching TRBD2 (6 bases). The receptor comes from a man aged 50-60 years with Graves' hyperthyroidism. Sequencing used blood. The CDR3 DNA sequence: TGTGCCTGGAGTGTATATGGAGGGACCACAGATACGCAGTATTTT. Translating it yields CAWSVYGGTTDTQYF. The entire variable domain, with the rest obtained from reference TRBV30 and TRBJ2-3, is as follows: SQTIHQWPATLVQPVGSPLSLECTVEGTSNPNLYWYRQAAGRGLQLLFYSVGIGQISSEVPQNLSASRPQDRQFILSSKKLLLSDSGFYLCAWSVYGGTTDTQYFGPGTRLTVL.